What follows is one T cell receptor (beta chain) and its context. Per germline, CDR1 MNHEY and CDR2 SMNVEV (reference sequence). There are 14 residues in the CDR3. V lost 5 bases, J lost 5 bases, and 15 bases lay in between. The protocol was immunoSEQ multiplex PCR, while the TCRdb copy is restricted to in-frame clones and leaves out a portion. The sample yields tens of thousands of clones, roughly 96% seen once. These data belong to a study of technical replicates of blood from a handful of donors. The chain has TRBV27 and TRBJ1-1; no definite D call. The source of this sequence is a human donor in good health. Material: T cells isolated from PBMCs. Here the CDR3 reads CASSPSERGTEAFF. In nucleotides, the CDR3 is TGTGCCAGCAGTCCGTCGGAGCGAGGGACTGAAGCTTTCTTT.